Shown below are 11 T cell receptor beta chains from a single sample sequenced in a study of OX40 agonist ivuxolimab in advanced cancers. The protocol was immunoSEQ multiplex PCR, while the TCRdb copy is restricted to in-frame clones and leaves out a portion. Of about 34,000 clones in the sample, about nine tenths were seen once. The specimen comprised CD4+ or CD8+ T cells sorted from blood, sampled in a trial of the OX40 agonist ivuxolimab. All receptors come from an adult with an advanced solid tumor such as melanoma, head and neck, liver or kidney cancer.

V usage is TRBV19 and J usage is TRBJ2-7, with TRBD2 matching over 8 bases. The CDR3 length is 15 residues. The germline CDR1 and CDR2 sequences are LNHDA and SQIVND (reference sequence). J was trimmed by 4 bases and V by 7 bases; bases with no gene match: 12. The CDR3 region is CASTKDASGLYEQYF. The CDR3 DNA follows: TGTGCCAGTACTAAAGACGCTAGCGGGTTATACGAGCAGTACTTC.

The V call is TRBV6-1, the J call TRBJ1-5, with no clear D. Trimming removed 5 bases at V and 2 bases at J, with 13 bases between. The germline gives CDR1 MNHNS, CDR2 SASEGT. CDR3 length equals 15 residues. CDR3 nucleotides: TGTGCCAGCAGTAGGACCTTTCGAGGCAATCAGCCCCAGCATTTT. Translated: CASSRTFRGNQPQHF.

This clone was seen only a few times. The chain is built from TRBV7-9 and TRBJ2-7, with unresolved D. CDR3 length: 12 amino acids. Germline assignment: CDR1 SEHNR and CDR2 FQNEAQ (reference sequence). Trimming removed 6 bases from V and 3 bases from J, with 9 bases in between. CDR3 amino acids: CASSHNIYEQYF. The CDR3 nucleotides are TGTGCCAGCAGTCATAACATCTACGAGCAGTACTTC.

The chain carries TRBV6-5 and TRBJ2-7; weak D call: TRBD1 (5 bases). The CDR3 length is 13 residues. Per the germline V gene, CDR1 is MNHEY and CDR2 is SVGAGI. The ends were cut back, 4 bases at V and 2 bases at J, with 9 bases in the middle. The CDR3 DNA is TGTGCCAGCAGTTTGGGGCTTACCTACGAGCAGTACTTC. Amino acid sequence: CASSLGLTYEQYF.

The V gene is TRBV10-3, the J gene TRBJ2-3; 7 positions match TRBD1. The CDR3 runs 14 residues. The J segment lost 9 bases and the V segment lost 0 bases, leaving 6 bases of the junction unmatched. Per germline, CDR1 ENHRY and CDR2 SYGVKD. CDR3 in DNA: TGTGCCATCAGTGAGTCGCAAGGGGGACAGACGCAGTATTTT. This gives the protein CAISESQGGQTQYF.

This chain uses TRBV7-2 with TRBJ2-6; D unclear. The V gene lost 0 bases and the J gene lost 4 bases, with 13 bases spanning the gap. CDR1 and CDR2 (germline): SGHTA, FQGNSA. The CDR3 is 17 amino acids. The CDR3 DNA is TGTGCCAGCAGCTTAGCGCCTGAATCCAACGGGGCCAACGTCCTGACTTTC. This gives the protein CASSLAPESNGANVLTF.

This chain joins TRBV2 and TRBJ1-3; 9 bases are shared with TRBD1. Germline V gene lookup returns CDR1 SNHLY and CDR2 FYNNEI. This CDR3 is 15 amino acids long. The ends lost 5 bases at V and 2 bases at J; junction bases unmatched: 4. CDR3 coding DNA: TGTGCCAGCAGTCCGACAGGGGGAGCTGGAAACACCATATATTTT. Translation: CASSPTGGAGNTIYF.

The chain has TRBV7-2 and TRBJ1-2; TRBD1 is a possible D gene (5 bases). Trimming took 2 bases from V and 4 from J, leaving 11 bases between them. Germline V CDR1 and CDR2: SGHTA, FQGNSA. CDR3 length equals 14 residues. CDR3 in amino acids: CASSLQEGIYGYTF. The DNA for the CDR3 is TGTGCCAGCAGCTTACAGGAGGGGATCTATGGCTACACCTTC.

V and J are TRBV2 and TRBJ1-1; D is perhaps TRBD1 (6 bases). Trimming removed 7 bases at V and 3 bases at J, with 18 bases between. The CDR3 length is 15 residues. Germline lookup yields CDR1 SNHLY and CDR2 FYNNEI. The CDR3 coding sequence is TGTGCCAGCACTATATATGGGGGCTTTGACACTGAAGCTTTCTTT. This codes for CASTIYGGFDTEAFF.

The gene calls are TRBV27 and TRBJ2-2, with 7 bases that match TRBD1. Trimming removed 6 bases from V and 5 bases from J; junction bases left unmatched: 3. The germline V gene has CDR1 MNHEY and CDR2 SMNVEV (reference sequence). This CDR3 has 13 amino acids. The CDR3 loop reads CASRAGGTGELFF. The CDR3 DNA reads TGTGCCAGCAGGGCAGGGGGAACCGGGGAGCTGTTTTTT.

This clone was seen a single time. The V and J genes are TRBV9 and TRBJ1-2; 7 bases agree with TRBD1. The CDR3 loop spans 13 amino acids. The V gene end was trimmed by 4 bases and the J gene end by 5 bases; junction bases not matched to a gene: 5. The germline V gene has CDR1 SGDLS and CDR2 YYNGEE. As DNA, the CDR3 is TGTGCCAGCAGCCTGACAGGGTCTTATGGCTACACCTTC. It translates to CASSLTGSYGYTF.